This T cell receptor (beta chain) is from a study of blood T cell repertoires in COVID-19. About the study: Collection of acute and convalescent COVID-19 samples took place in the United States, Italy and Spain. T cells, B-cell-depleted T cells, or PBMCs provided the cDNA or gDNA that served as material.

J was trimmed by 2 bases and V by 2 bases; bases with no gene match: 19. This CDR3 spans 21 amino acids. Germline V CDR1 and CDR2: MGHRA, YSYEKL. The sample holds one count of this clone. Source study methods: Reference gene primers were amplified, and this amplification served to estimate nucleated cell counts. Repertoires were generated with immunoSEQ multiplex PCR, while TCRdb's copy carries only in-frame clones and drops some. V and J calls and clone size are those listed in that table; D and trimming were worked out from the DNA. The sample yields roughly 73,000 clones, 88% seen once. This TCR derives from a human donor in a cohort sampled during active COVID-19. The sequenced sample consisted of peripheral blood. This chain joins TRBV4-1 and TRBJ2-7, with TRBD2 matching over 12 bases. The CDR3 DNA is TGCGCCAGCAGCCAACCCTGGGCAGCGGGAGGACTAGCGGGGCCCCCCTACGAGCAGTACTTC. This codes for CASSQPWAAGGLAGPPYEQYF.